Each of the 28 T cell receptor beta chains below was sequenced from the same sample in a study of blood T cells in healthy people across ages. Primed by a sample-barcoded 5' primer and a J-beta primer mix, a second PCR proceeded for about 6 to 12 cycles. TCRdb used MiXCR to reprocess the 5' RACE reads, holding one entry per CDR3 protein. The sample has hundreds of thousands of distinct CDR3 sequences, around 43% seen once. The source material was blood. These receptors came from a man at least 80 years old in good health.

This clonotype was seen more than once but under ten times. The chain combines TRBV3-1 with TRBJ2-3; no reliable D call. The CDR3 length is 14 residues. Trimming took off 3 bases at V and 2 bases at J, with 9 bases between the two ends. Per germline, CDR1 LGHDT and CDR2 YNNKEL (reference sequence). The CDR3 DNA is TGTGCCAGCAGCCACCCACAAACCACAGATACGCAGTATTTT. The encoded protein is CASSHPQTTDTQYF.

The J gene is TRBJ1-6, the V gene TRBV3-1; D may be TRBD1 (5 bases). V was shortened by 4 bases and J by 0 bases, with 10 bases between the two germline ends. The V gene's germline CDR1 is LGHDT and CDR2 YNNKEL (reference sequence). The CDR3 sequence is 16 residues long. CDR3: CASSLKGTSYNSPLHF. For the CDR3, the DNA is TGTGCCAGCAGCCTCAAGGGGACCTCCTATAATTCACCCCTCCACTTT.

V gene TRBV12-3 or TRBV12-4 combines with J gene TRBJ1-1; D call uncertain. Trimming pared 2 bases from V and 1 base from J, leaving 8 bases between. CDR3 size: 14 residues. For the CDR3, the DNA is TGTGCCAGCAGTTTACGTTTATGGAACACTGAAGCTTTCTTT. Amino acids: CASSLRLWNTEAFF.

The chain combines TRBV5-1 with TRBJ2-5; 10 nucleotides agree with TRBD1. Matching the DNA end better, TRBJ2-7 makes the J call doubtful. Germline V gives CDR1 SGHRS, CDR2 YFSETQ. The CDR3 spans 14 residues. The CDR3 DNA is TGCGCCAGCAGCTTACCCGGGACAGGGGACGAGCAGTACTTC. Its translation is CASSLPGTGDEQYF.

This clonotype was recorded a few times. The CDR3 region is CASSSSGGANVLTF. Here the CDR3 DNA reads TGTGCCAGCAGTTCCTCCGGGGGGGCCAACGTCCTGACTTTC. The gene calls are TRBV28 and TRBJ2-6; no reliable D call. V lost 4 bases to trimming and J lost 4 bases, with 8 bases between them. The CDR3 loop spans 14 amino acids. Germline CDR1 is MDHEN and CDR2 is SYDVKM.

The chain has TRBV29-1 and TRBJ2-2, with D maybe TRBD1 (6 bases). The V end lost 7 bases, the J end lost 1 base, and 10 bases lay between the germline ends. This CDR3 has 13 amino acids. In germline, CDR1 is SQVTM, CDR2 ANQGSEA. The CDR3 sequence is CSAGHLNTGELFF. The CDR3 bases are TGCAGCGCGGGACACCTGAACACCGGGGAGCTGTTTTTT.

Points on this clonotype: A read error may produce the germline difference seen at one junction end. This chain connects TRBV20-1 to TRBJ2-7, with D perhaps matching TRBD1 or TRBD2 (5 bases each). CDR1 is DFQATT, CDR2 SNEGSKA, per germline (reference sequence). CDR3 length equals 12 residues. CDR3 amino acids: CGASYRTYEQYF. CDR3 sequence (DNA): TGCGGTGCTAGCTACAGGACCTACGAGCAGTACTTC.

This clonotype was counted a few times. The chain recombines TRBV14 with TRBJ2-6; D unclear. Germline V gene sequence: CDR1 SGHDN, CDR2 FVKESK. The V end lost 0 bases, the J end lost 1 base, and 4 bases lay between the germline ends. This CDR3 comprises 15 residues. CDR3 nucleotides: TGTGCCAGCAGCCAAGATTGGTCTGGGGCCAACGTCCTGACTTTC. Encoded protein: CASSQDWSGANVLTF.

The genes are TRBV25-1 and TRBJ2-1, with D possibly called TRBD1 or TRBD2 (5 bases each). Trimming took off 3 bases at V and 11 bases at J, with 17 bases between the two ends. The CDR3 contains 14 residues. In germline, CDR1 is MGHDK, CDR2 SYGVNS. Here the CDR3 reads CASSEGTGTLKQFF. The CDR3 DNA reads TGTGCCAGCAGTGAGGGCACCGGGACGCTTAAGCAGTTCTTC. Full variable domain (missing parts from reference TRBV25-1 and TRBJ2-1): EADIYQTPRYLVIGTGKKITLECSQTMGHDKMYWYQQDPGMELHLIHYSYGVNSTEKGDLSSESTVSRIRTEHFPLTLESARPSHTSQYLCASSEGTGTLKQFFGPGTRLTVL.

The chain recombines TRBV28 with TRBJ1-5; D is perhaps TRBD1 (6 bases). In germline, CDR1 is MDHEN, CDR2 SYDVKM. CDR3 length equals 16 residues. Deletions cut 6 bases from V and 2 bases from J, with 17 bases between. The CDR3 nucleotides are TGTGCCAGCAGAACATTAGGGGGGTTAGGCAATCAGCCCCAGCATTTT. Translated, it gives CASRTLGGLGNQPQHF. Complete variable domain (other parts from reference TRBV28 and TRBJ1-5): DVKVTQSSRYLVKRTGEKVFLECVQDMDHENMFWYRQDPGLGLRLIYFSYDVKMKEKGDIPEGYSVSREKKERFSLILESASTNQTSMYLCASRTLGGLGNQPQHFGDGTRLSIL.

V usage is TRBV7-3 and J usage is TRBJ2-5; D is possibly TRBD1 or TRBD2 (5 bases each). V lost 0 bases and J 5 bases, leaving 13 bases between the germline ends. The CDR3 has 15 amino acids. CDR1 SGHTA and CDR2 FQGTGA come from the germline V gene. This CDR3 is CASSLTGVSEETQYF. CDR3 DNA: TGTGCCAGCAGCTTAACGGGGGTATCGGAGGAGACCCAGTACTTC.

This clonotype occurred a few times. The chain employs TRBV9 and TRBJ2-1, with a possible D match to TRBD2 (5 bases). Germline values: CDR1 SGDLS, CDR2 YYNGEE. V lost 0 bases and J lost 0, with 7 bases in between. CDR3 length: 15 amino acids. CDR3 amino acids: CASSVGLSSYNEQFF. The CDR3 DNA follows: TGTGCCAGCAGCGTAGGACTAAGCTCCTACAATGAGCAGTTCTTC.

This clonotype appeared many times. CDR3: CASSHGGAETQYF. For the CDR3, the DNA is TGTGCCAGCAGCCACGGGGGAGCGGAGACCCAGTACTTC. V and J are TRBV6-2 or TRBV6-3 and TRBJ2-5, with a tentative D call TRBD2 (6 bases). V shed 6 bases and J shed 5 bases, with 13 bases lying between them. This CDR3 has 13 amino acids. Germline lookup yields CDR1 MNHEY and CDR2 SVGEGT.

V is TRBV6-2 or TRBV6-3 and J is TRBJ2-5, with D possibly TRBD2 on 5 matching bases. With 5 bases removed from V and 5 bases from J, the gap between germline ends came to 15 bases. The germline V gene encodes CDR1 MNHEY and CDR2 SVGEGT. CDR3 length: 14 residues. As DNA, the CDR3 is TGTGCCAGCAGTGCGGTTACCACGGGGGAGACCCAGTACTTC. Protein product: CASSAVTTGETQYF.

This clonotype turned up a few times. This clone may be a read error of a much larger clone one base away. The chain combines TRBV5-1 with TRBJ2-3; D tentatively reads TRBD1 or TRBD2 (5 bases each). The CDR3 loop spans 13 amino acids. CDR1 is SGHRS and CDR2 is YFSETQ in the germline V gene. Trimming stripped 4 bases from V and 2 bases from J, with 8 bases between. The CDR3 nucleotides read TGCGCCAGCAGCGTGGGGACCACAGATACGCAGTATTTT. Its protein is CASSVGTTDTQYF.

V and J are TRBV7-6 and TRBJ2-7; 7 bases are shared with TRBD1. This CDR3 contains 11 residues. Germline loops: CDR1 SGHVS, CDR2 FNYEAQ. J gave up 7 bases and V 5 bases, and 2 bases lay outside the gene matches. The CDR3 nucleotides read TGTGCCAGCAGCGAGGGACAGGAGCAGTACTTC. It yields the protein CASSEGQEQYF.

V is TRBV6-2 or TRBV6-3 and J is TRBJ2-2; D is ambiguous. The CDR3 sequence is 13 residues long. Trimming took 8 bases from V and 3 from J, leaving 10 bases between them. The germline CDR1 and CDR2 sequences are MNHEY and SVGEGT. CDR3 amino acids: CASQEMYTGELFF. CDR3 nucleotide sequence: TGTGCCAGCCAGGAGATGTACACCGGGGAGCTGTTTTTT.

The V and J genes are TRBV5-1 and TRBJ2-2; 7 nucleotides align to TRBD1. Germline V gene data show CDR1 as SGHRS and CDR2 as YFSETQ. After removal of 4 bases from V and 8 bases from J, the junction contained 2 bases not matched to a gene. This CDR3 spans 12 amino acids. The CDR3 coding sequence is TGCGCCAGCAGCCCGGGACAGGGGGAGCTGTTTTTT. Translated, it gives CASSPGQGELFF.

The gene calls are TRBV6-1 and TRBJ2-1; TRBD1 agrees at 9 bases. The germline V gene has CDR1 MNHNS and CDR2 SASEGT. The CDR3 covers 13 residues. V was clipped by 8 bases and J by 7 bases; unmatched bases: 6. This CDR3 reads CASPRDRVNEQFF. The DNA for the CDR3 is TGTGCCAGCCCTAGGGACAGGGTTAATGAGCAGTTCTTC.

Concerning this clonotype: The conserved phenylalanine or tryptophan is not found at the CDR3 terminus, so this likely reflects a read error. The V and J genes are TRBV24-1 and TRBJ2-3; a weak D match, TRBD1 (5 bases). The CDR3 consists of 12 residues. Germline lookup yields CDR1 KGHDR and CDR2 SFDVKD. V lost 7 bases and J 3 bases, leaving 7 bases between the germline ends. CDR3 nucleotides: TGTGCCACCAGCAGGGATACAGATACGCAGTATGTT. This encodes CATSRDTDTQYV.

The table lists this clonotype with a few counts. The V and J genes are TRBV4-2 and TRBJ2-7; D gene uncertain. V lost 1 base and J lost 5, with 6 bases in between. Germline CDR1 and CDR2: LGHNA and YNFKEQ. This CDR3 is built from 12 residues. DNA of the CDR3: TGTGCCAGCAGCCAAGGAGTAAACGAGCAGTACTTC. Translating gives CASSQGVNEQYF.

The sample holds a few counts of this clonotype. The gene calls are TRBV10-2 and TRBJ1-4, with a weak D call TRBD1 (6 bases). CDR1 and CDR2 (germline): WSHSY, SAAADI. The V end was cut by 5 bases, the J end by 4 bases, with 8 bases between. The CDR3 sequence is 13 residues long. CDR3 bases: TGCGCCAGCAGTCGACAGGATAATGAAAAACTGTTTTTT. This gives the protein CASSRQDNEKLFF.

The rearrangement uses TRBV3-1 and TRBJ2-5, with D perhaps matching TRBD2 (6 bases). The CDR3 has 18 residues. CDR1 is LGHDT, CDR2 YNNKEL, per germline (reference sequence). The V end was cut by 2 bases, the J end by 11 bases, with 30 bases between. The CDR3 sequence: CASSQWRAGPLGHNEQYF. The DNA for the CDR3 is TGTGCCAGCAGCCAATGGAGGGCAGGGCCCCTAGGTCACAATGAGCAGTACTTC.

This clonotype was counted only a few times. V gene TRBV6-6 combines with J gene TRBJ2-1; D may correspond to TRBD1 or TRBD2 (5 bases each). V dropped 5 bases and J dropped 8 bases, with 22 bases sitting between them. Germline lookup yields CDR1 MNHNY and CDR2 SVGAGI (reference sequence). This CDR3 has 16 amino acids. CDR3: CASSTDEGTPLYEQFF. The CDR3 coding sequence is TGTGCCAGCAGTACGGACGAAGGGACCCCTCTATATGAGCAGTTCTTC.

V gene TRBV6-1 combines with J gene TRBJ2-1; 8 nucleotides agree with TRBD2. Germline CDR1 and CDR2: MNHNS and SASEGT. The CDR3 extends over 16 amino acids. J gave up 8 bases and V 2 bases, and 11 bases lay outside the gene matches. Written as DNA, the CDR3 is TGTGCCAGCAGTGAAAAACTCTCGGGAGGGTCACATGAGCAGTTCTTC. This sequence encodes CASSEKLSGGSHEQFF.

In this sample, this clonotype turned up a few times. V is TRBV20-1 and J is TRBJ2-1; TRBD2 aligns across 13 bases. The germline V gene has CDR1 DFQATT and CDR2 SNEGSKA (reference sequence). V lost 4 bases and J lost 2; bases outside the gene matches: 5. The length of the CDR3 is 16 residues. CDR3 sequence: CSAMSLAGGAYNEQFF. The CDR3 DNA sequence: TGCAGTGCTATGTCACTAGCGGGGGGGGCCTACAATGAGCAGTTCTTC.

This chain connects TRBV14 to TRBJ1-6; D uncertain. The CDR3 totals 13 residues. Germline V lookup: CDR1 SGHDN, CDR2 FVKESK. Trimming removed 1 base from V and 7 bases from J, with 5 bases in between. CDR3 coding DNA: TGTGCCAGCAGCCAAGCAGGCAATTCACCCCTCCACTTT. Translation gives CASSQAGNSPLHF.

This rearrangement joins TRBV20-1 to TRBJ2-5; 7 bases fit TRBD2. The end of the DNA fits TRBJ2-7 better, so the J call may be wrong. The CDR3 length is 14 residues. CDR1 is DFQATT, CDR2 SNEGSKA, per germline (reference sequence). CDR3 amino acids: CSARWRESPYEQYF. CDR3 bases: TGCAGTGCTAGATGGCGGGAGTCCCCCTACGAGCAGTACTTC.